Shown below are 17 T cell receptor beta chains from a single sample sequenced in a study of shared clonotypes between healthy human individuals. Clones were sequenced by immunoSEQ multiplex PCR, and TCRdb holds only the in-frame ones, with some missing. This repertoire shows about 2.3 million clones, 85% to 95% found once; its top ten account for around 0.4%. Sequenced sample: naive CD4+ T cells from PBMCs. Documented subset: CD45RA+ positively selected. Every receptor here comes from a man between 18 and 29 years old in good health. Some clones in this sample may be carry-over from other donors' samples.

V and J are TRBV5-4 and TRBJ1-2, with 10 bases that match TRBD1. V gave up 4 bases and J gave up 4 bases; unmatched junction bases: 7. CDR3 size: 15 residues. Per the germline V gene, CDR1 is SGHNT and CDR2 is YYREEE (reference sequence). CDR3 in amino acids: CASSRQGAGGYGYTF. CDR3 coding DNA: TGTGCCAGCAGCCGACAGGGGGCTGGCGGCTATGGCTACACCTTC.

A word on this clone: This sample also contains other DNA sequences that code for the same CDR3. V gene TRBV4-1 combines with J gene TRBJ2-5; D gene ambiguous. The V end was cut by 0 bases, the J end by 5 bases, with 10 bases between. Germline V gives CDR1 MGHRA, CDR2 YSYEKL. The CDR3 consists of 14 residues. CDR3 sequence: CASSQDPSRETQYF. The CDR3, as DNA: TGCGCCAGCAGCCAAGATCCCAGTCGGGAGACCCAGTACTTC.

This clone was seen only a few times. CDR3 sequence: CASSLGDGANQPQHF. Here the CDR3 DNA reads TGCGCCAGCAGTCTCGGGGATGGGGCCAATCAGCCCCAGCATTTT. This chain links TRBV5-1 with TRBJ1-5; TRBD1 might be the D (5 bases). CDR1 is SGHRS and CDR2 is YFSETQ in the germline V gene. This CDR3 is 15 amino acids long. V was clipped by 5 bases and J by 3 bases, with 15 bases between them.

The V and J genes are TRBV7-2 and TRBJ2-5; the D gene is possibly TRBD2 (6 bases). V was trimmed by 5 bases and J by 2 bases, leaving 12 bases between them. The CDR3 extends over 14 amino acids. Germline-derived CDR1 and CDR2 are SGHTA and FQGNSA. The CDR3 is CASSRGTPQETQYF. In DNA, the CDR3 is TGTGCCAGCAGCCGCGGGACTCCTCAAGAGACCCAGTACTTC. The full variable domain, completed using reference TRBV7-2 and TRBJ2-5, is GAGVSQSPSNKVTEKGKDVELRCDPISGHTALYWYRQSLGQGLEFLIYFQGNSAPDKSGLPSDRFSAERTGGSVSTLTIQRTQQEDSAVYLCASSRGTPQETQYFGPGTRLLVL.

In the case of this clone: At one end the junction does not follow the germline gene, possibly because of a read error. The CDR3 sequence: CASSPPGLTNDKLFF. CDR3 sequence (DNA): TGTGCCAGCAGTCCCCCGGGCCTGACTAATGACAAACTGTTTTTT. The chain joins TRBV28 to TRBJ1-4; D is undetermined. This CDR3 contains 15 residues. Per germline, CDR1 MDHEN and CDR2 SYDVKM.

V usage is TRBV29-1 and J usage is TRBJ2-7; tentative D call: TRBD1 (7 bases). Trimming shortened V by 0 bases and J by 3 bases, and 18 bases separated the two germline ends. Germline CDR1 reads SQVTM; CDR2 reads ANQGSEA. The CDR3 consists of 16 residues. The CDR3 DNA reads TGCAGCGTTGAAGATCGGGGCAGGGGGGCAGGCTACGAGCAGTACTTC. Translation: CSVEDRGRGAGYEQYF.

This chain uses TRBV15 with TRBJ2-5, with 8 bases fitting TRBD2. V shed 0 bases, J shed 5 bases, and the junction held 14 bases outside the gene matches. The CDR3 is 18 amino acids. CDR1 and CDR2 (germline): LNHNV, YYDKDF (reference sequence). The CDR3 is CATSRDSSSGGLQETQYF. DNA for the CDR3: TGTGCCACCAGCAGAGACAGTTCCAGCGGGGGACTGCAGGAGACCCAGTACTTC.

V is TRBV6-1 and J is TRBJ2-7, with 7 bases lining up with TRBD1. J lost 2 bases, V lost 6 bases, and 10 bases had no gene match. Germline loops: CDR1 MNHNS, CDR2 SASEGT. CDR3 length: 15 amino acids. The CDR3 sequence: CASSPGTAKTYEQYF. In DNA form, the CDR3 reads TGTGCCAGCAGCCCCGGGACAGCTAAAACCTACGAGCAGTACTTC.

The V call is TRBV7-8, the J call TRBJ1-2; no reliable D call. The CDR3 sequence is 14 residues long. CDR1 SGHVS and CDR2 FQNEAQ come from the germline V gene. Trimming removed 7 bases from V and 2 bases from J, with 14 bases in between. CDR3 nucleotide sequence: TGTGCCAGCACCGGCCGGGATTTAAACTATGGCTACACCTTC. Its translation is CASTGRDLNYGYTF.

The J gene is TRBJ2-7, the V gene TRBV4-1; 9 nucleotides line up with TRBD1. Unmatched junction bases numbered 6, after V lost 6 bases and J lost 3 bases. This CDR3 comprises 14 residues. The V gene's germline CDR1 is MGHRA and CDR2 YSYEKL. The CDR3 spells CASSRRDRDYEQYF. The CDR3 coding sequence is TGCGCCAGCAGTCGCCGGGACAGGGACTACGAGCAGTACTTC.

The rearrangement uses TRBV25-1 and TRBJ1-3; D is uncertain. The V end lost 5 bases, the J end lost 0 bases, and 11 bases lay between the germline ends. In germline, CDR1 is MGHDK, CDR2 SYGVNS. This CDR3 spans 15 amino acids. CDR3 DNA sequence: TGTGCCAGCAGTCCCCTCTCGCCCTCTGGAAACACCATATATTTT. Protein product: CASSPLSPSGNTIYF. Looking up the rest from reference TRBV25-1 and TRBJ1-3 gives the full variable domain: EADIYQTPRYLVIGTGKKITLECSQTMGHDKMYWYQQDPGMELHLIHYSYGVNSTEKGDLSSESTVSRIRTEHFPLTLESARPSHTSQYLCASSPLSPSGNTIYFGEGSWLTVV.

The V gene is TRBV2, the J gene TRBJ2-2; D call uncertain. The germline V gene has CDR1 SNHLY and CDR2 FYNNEI. The length of the CDR3 is 14 residues. The germline V and J ends were trimmed by 2 bases and 7 bases, with 11 bases remaining between them. In DNA form, the CDR3 reads TGTGCCAGCAGTGAATCGAATTGGGGCGGGGAGCTGTTTTTT. Translated, it gives CASSESNWGGELFF.

The chain recombines TRBV5-1 with TRBJ2-5, with 8 bases fitting TRBD1. The CDR3 sequence is 15 residues long. Germline V CDR1 and CDR2: SGHRS, YFSETQ. V dropped 2 bases and J dropped 2; count of bases not matched to a gene: 5. As DNA, the CDR3 is TGCGCCAGCAGCTTCGGACAGGGAGGACAAGAGACCCAGTACTTC. This codes for CASSFGQGGQETQYF.

The chain recombines TRBV7-9 with TRBJ2-1; 7 bases align to TRBD2. In germline, CDR1 is SEHNR, CDR2 FQNEAQ (reference sequence). Trimming at V came to 5 bases and at J to 10 bases, leaving 17 bases not matched to a gene. The CDR3 is made up of 16 amino acids. CDR3 sequence (DNA): TGTGCCAGCAGCCATGGGGACTACCGACGTCCTGGGGAGCAGTTCTTC. Translating gives CASSHGDYRRPGEQFF.

The V and J genes are TRBV5-8 and TRBJ1-1, with a weak D call TRBD1 (5 bases). Germline V gene lookup returns CDR1 SGHTS and CDR2 YDEGEE. The CDR3 runs to 14 residues. The V end was cut by 3 bases, the J end by 0 bases, with 9 bases between. In nucleotides, the CDR3 is TGTGCCAGCAGCTCACGGGGGATGAACACTGAAGCTTTCTTT. Translating gives CASSSRGMNTEAFF.

This chain connects TRBV5-4 to TRBJ2-7; D remains unclear. V lost 7 bases to trimming and J lost 5 bases, with 16 bases between them. The CDR3 spans 13 residues. Germline V gene lookup returns CDR1 SGHNT and CDR2 YYREEE (reference sequence). For the CDR3, the DNA is TGTGCCAGCGGGTGGGTCCAAAAGAACGAGCAGTACTTC. Its translation is CASGWVQKNEQYF.

J is TRBJ1-2 and V is TRBV9, with TRBD1 as a possible D gene (5 bases). The CDR3 is made up of 14 amino acids. CDR1 SGDLS and CDR2 YYNGEE come from the germline V gene. V dropped 4 bases and J dropped 4 bases, with 14 bases sitting between them. CDR3 nucleotide sequence: TGTGCCAGCAGCCGTGGGGGGGGTGGCTATGGCTACACCTTC. Translating it yields CASSRGGGGYGYTF. Complete variable domain (other parts from reference TRBV9 and TRBJ1-2): DSGVTQTPKHLITATGQRVTLRCSPRSGDLSVYWYQQSLDQGLQFLIQYYNGEERAKGNILERFSAQQFPDLHSELNLSSLELGDSALYFCASSRGGGGYGYTFGSGTRLTVV.